A selection of T cell receptor beta chains follows, all from one sample in a study of blood T cell repertoires in COVID-19. TCRdb's table, derived via immunoSEQ multiplex PCR, lists solely in-frame clones and lacks some. The repertoire consists of fewer than 450,000 clones, with roughly 87% occurring once and the leading ten covering roughly 0.94%. Source material: PBMCs or T cells enriched from blood (not recorded which). These receptors came from a woman between 25 and 40 years old who had recovered from COVID-19. The conserved cysteine and the conserved F or W are not part of the CDR3 here.

J gene,V gene,CDR3 protein
TRBJ2-5,TRBV3-1/TRBV3-2,ASSPGGLAGARQETQY
TRBJ1-2,TRBV12-3/TRBV12-4,ASSLTDYGYT
TRBJ2-2,TRBV18,ASSPTANTGELF
TRBJ2-7,TRBV6-6,ASSSSSGLAEDEQY
TRBJ2-3,TRBV7-2,ASSLPDWWMGDTQY
TRBJ2-7,TRBV30,AWNSGTAYEQY
TRBJ2-3,TRBV25-1,ASSEYGTGRTDTQY
TRBJ2-5,TRBV6-6,ASSWGQGETQY
TRBJ1-2,TRBV19,ASSFQRGYT
TRBJ1-2,TRBV3-1/TRBV3-2,ASSPGHEYGYT
TRBJ1-1,TRBV2,ASSYRTGVNTEAF
TRBJ2-1,TRBV15,ATSRDRAEQF
TRBJ1-1,TRBV6-1,ASSEAVGTTMAEAF
TRBJ2-3,TRBV30,AWATGGLTDTQY
TRBJ2-1,TRBV19,ASELAGGYNEQF
TRBJ1-2,TRBV2,ASSEADRGYGYT
TRBJ2-7,TRBV16,ASTNRDRDYEQY
TRBJ2-3,TRBV5-1,ASSLAPGTSGGATDTQY
TRBJ1-6,TRBV11-2,ASSLATAGGNSPLH
TRBJ1-2,TRBV29-1,SVVRGTNYGYT
TRBJ1-6,TRBV7-2,ASSSRFPGGKTNNSPLH
TRBJ1-1,TRBV5-1,ASGLGGGNTEAF
TRBJ1-4,TRBV11-2,ASSKGTGGGRTNEKLF
TRBJ1-5,TRBV2,ASSEVLENQPQH
TRBJ1-1,TRBV20-1,SAVHRYEAF
TRBJ2-7,TRBV7-9,ASRTGASSYEQY
TRBJ1-3,TRBV27,ASSLSGPDRGHTIY
TRBJ1-5,TRBV28,ASSLLTGYQPQH
TRBJ2-1,TRBV27,ASSLQGQGNNEQF
TRBJ2-5,TRBV2,ASKGGQETQY
TRBJ1-1,TRBV19,ASNRQLNTEAF
TRBJ2-3,TRBV18,ASSERLAGQGTQY
TRBJ2-3,TRBV5-5,ASSLLTPGTDTQY
TRBJ1-2,TRBV10-3,AILPGVGNYGYT
TRBJ2-7,TRBV30,AWSVGAYEQY
TRBJ2-2,TRBV5-4,ASSSGTGITGELF
TRBJ2-5,TRBV18,ASSSTYEGGQETQY
TRBJ2-7,TRBV7-9,ASSPFGTEAEQY
TRBJ1-2,TRBV6-5,ASSRTRANYGYT
TRBJ2-1,TRBV30,AWSAGAFEQF
TRBJ2-5,TRBV21-1,ASSRGQGATETQY
TRBJ2-3,TRBV3-1/TRBV3-2,ASSQGVAGATDTQY
TRBJ1-3,TRBV3-1/TRBV3-2,ASSQVTQGRNTIY